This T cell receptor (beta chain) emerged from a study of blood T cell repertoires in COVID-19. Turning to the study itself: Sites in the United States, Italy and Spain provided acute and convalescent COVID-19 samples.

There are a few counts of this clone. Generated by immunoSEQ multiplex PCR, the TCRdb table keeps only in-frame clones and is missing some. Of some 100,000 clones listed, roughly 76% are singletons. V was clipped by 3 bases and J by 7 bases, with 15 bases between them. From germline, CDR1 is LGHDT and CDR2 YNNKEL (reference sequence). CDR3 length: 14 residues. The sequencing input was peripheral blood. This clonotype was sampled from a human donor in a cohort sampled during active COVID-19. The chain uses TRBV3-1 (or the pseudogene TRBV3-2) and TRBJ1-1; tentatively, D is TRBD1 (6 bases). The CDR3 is CASSQQYRADEAFF. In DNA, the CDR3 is TGTGCCAGCAGCCAGCAGTACAGGGCCGATGAAGCTTTCTTT.